The 10 T cell receptor beta chains listed next were all sequenced from one sample in a study of identical twins. TCRdb ran MiXCR on the 5' RACE reads and lists one entry per CDR3 protein. The repertoire holds nearly 650,000 distinct CDR3 sequences, with roughly 7.2% as singletons. This sample was shared with a second study, whose subject was yellow fever vaccine responses in identical twins.

Sequencing was done on a sample of PBMCs. The receptor source for this set is a woman aged 18-29 years in good health.

V and J are TRBV5-1 and TRBJ2-2; D possibly corresponds to TRBD2 (6 bases). Germline lookup yields CDR1 SGHRS and CDR2 YFSETQ. The V gene lost 4 bases and the J gene lost 1 base, with 17 bases spanning the gap. The length of the CDR3 is 17 residues. The CDR3 DNA reads as TGCGCCAGCAGCCCCGTTCCGGGGGACCTGAACACCGGGGAGCTGTTTTTT. Its translation: CASSPVPGDLNTGELFF.

This clonotype was observed at least ten times. The rearrangement links TRBV6-1 to TRBJ1-1; 11 nucleotides agree with TRBD1. V lost 6 bases, J lost 5 bases, and 11 bases stayed unmatched. The CDR3 covers 16 residues. From germline, CDR1 is MNHNS and CDR2 SASEGT. The DNA for the CDR3 is TGTGCCAGCAGGCGGCACGGGACAGGGGGGGAAACTGAAGCTTTCTTT. It encodes CASRRHGTGGETEAFF.

This clonotype has more than one count but fewer than ten. This chain uses TRBV20-1 with TRBJ2-7; D is possibly TRBD2 (6 bases). Germline V gene sequence: CDR1 DFQATT, CDR2 SNEGSKA (reference sequence). The CDR3 extends over 13 amino acids. The V and J ends lost 3 bases and 3 bases respectively, with 12 bases between them. The CDR3 nucleotides are TGCAGTGCTAGTAGCGGCGATGTCTACGAGCAGTACTTC. Translated, it gives CSASSGDVYEQYF.

This clonotype was detected many times. This chain joins TRBV6-1 and TRBJ2-1; D is ambiguous. The germline V and J ends were trimmed by 6 bases and 5 bases, with 29 bases remaining between them. Germline CDR1 MNHNS, CDR2 SASEGT. The CDR3 consists of 19 residues. The DNA of the CDR3 is TGTGCCAGCAGACGACTTCCCTCGGACGTCCTACCGGTAAACAATGAGCAGTTCTTC. It codes for CASRRLPSDVLPVNNEQFF.

This chain links TRBV4-1 with TRBJ1-2; D gene ambiguous. CDR3 size: 16 residues. Trimming shortened V by 4 bases and J by 4 bases, and 19 bases separated the two germline ends. CDR1 MGHRA and CDR2 YSYEKL come from the germline V gene. The CDR3 nucleotides are TGCGCCAGCAGCCCGGTGGAGGGTGGTTTCGCCTATGGCTACACCTTC. Protein sequence: CASSPVEGGFAYGYTF.

This clonotype showed up just a few times. The chain has TRBV29-1 and TRBJ2-2; D might be TRBD1 (6 bases). The CDR3 contains 13 residues. Germline CDR1 is SQVTM and CDR2 is ANQGSEA. Trimming took 6 bases from V and 2 from J, leaving 10 bases between them. CDR3 protein: CSVWTANTGELFF. In DNA form, the CDR3 reads TGCAGCGTCTGGACAGCTAACACCGGGGAGCTGTTTTTT.

This clonotype was recorded many times. The J gene is TRBJ2-1, the V gene TRBV14; TRBD2 matches 13 bases. The germline V gene encodes CDR1 SGHDN and CDR2 FVKESK. Trimming at V came to 3 bases and at J to 10 bases, leaving 6 bases not matched to a gene. This CDR3 spans 15 amino acids. CDR3 DNA sequence: TGTGCCAGCAGCCATGGGACTAGCGGGATACGCGAGCAGTTCTTC. Amino acid sequence: CASSHGTSGIREQFF.

This clonotype was observed at least ten times. This chain links TRBV7-9 with TRBJ1-5, with TRBD1 as a possible D gene (5 bases). Germline assignment: CDR1 SEHNR and CDR2 FQNEAQ (reference sequence). V was trimmed by 1 base and J by 13 bases, leaving 14 bases between them. This CDR3 contains 13 residues. For the CDR3, the DNA is TGTGCCAGCAGCTTAGGGGGCCCGACCTATCAGCATTTT. Protein product: CASSLGGPTYQHF.

The chain has TRBV20-1 and TRBJ2-1; 9 bases agree with TRBD1. Germline V lookup: CDR1 DFQATT, CDR2 SNEGSKA (reference sequence). V was clipped by 0 bases and J by 15 bases; unmatched bases: 15. CDR3 size: 15 residues. The CDR3 loop reads CSARDHSLGHRGLFF. The CDR3 coding sequence is TGCAGTGCTAGAGATCATTCTCTTGGACACAGGGGGCTGTTCTTC.

This chain links TRBV7-6 with TRBJ2-3; 9 bases match TRBD2. From germline, CDR1 is SGHVS and CDR2 FNYEAQ. CDR3 size: 16 residues. After removal of 1 base from V and 1 base from J, the junction contained 3 bases not matched to a gene. The CDR3 nucleotides read TGTGCCAGCAGCTTAGGACTAGCGGCCCGCACAGATACGCAGTATTTT. It translates to CASSLGLAARTDTQYF.